A selection of T cell receptor beta chains follows, all from one sample in a study of shared clonotypes between healthy human individuals. Sequencing used immunoSEQ multiplex PCR; TCRdb keeps in-frame clones, though not all of them. The sample holds about 1.5 million clones, roughly 98% seen once. Sequencing input: naive CD4+ T cells sorted from blood. Receptors were obtained from a man aged 25 to 40 in good health. Both conserved end residues are part of each CDR3. The D gene is left open where the match is weak. Expanded clones are given a class, and other clones once, few, many or no size at all.

CDR3aa | CDR3nt | v_gene | abundance | j_gene | d_gene
CASSPGTRPHSYEQYF | TGTGCCAGCAGCCCCGGGACAAGACCCCACTCCTACGAGCAGTACTTC | TRBV5-6 | - | TRBJ2-7 | -
CASSQVGRGTGEQFF | TGTGCCAGCAGCCAAGTGGGCAGGGGGACCGGTGAGCAGTTCTTC | TRBV14 | - | TRBJ2-1 | TRBD1
CASSLASSGANVLTF | TGTGCCAGCAGCTTAGCCAGCTCTGGGGCCAACGTCCTGACTTTC | TRBV7-9 | - | TRBJ2-6 | -
CASSLVVSAEAFF | TGTGCCAGCAGCCTAGTAGTGTCGGCTGAAGCTTTCTTT | TRBV7-2 | - | TRBJ1-1 | -
CASRTSGTGGEQYF | TGTGCCAGCAGGACCTCCGGGACAGGGGGCGAGCAGTACTTC | TRBV7-2 | - | TRBJ2-7 | TRBD1
CIKIRGGPEQYF | TGCATTAAAATCAGGGGGGGGCCCGAGCAGTACTTC | TRBV29-1 | - | TRBJ2-7 | -
CASSLGNTYEQYF | TGTGCCAGCAGCTTAGGTAACACCTACGAGCAGTACTTC | TRBV7-8 | - | TRBJ2-7 | -
CASWEGTGSYEQYF | TGTGCCAGCTGGGAGGGAACGGGGTCCTACGAGCAGTACTTC | TRBV28 | - | TRBJ2-7 | TRBD2
CASSPLAMDQPQHF | TGTGCCAGCTCGCCCCTCGCAATGGATCAGCCCCAGCATTTT | TRBV18 | - | TRBJ1-5 | -
CASSLITYGEQYF | TGTGCCAGCAGCCTAATCACCTACGGCGAGCAGTACTTC | TRBV7-8 | - | TRBJ2-7 | -
CASSSLTGGGEQFF | TGTGCCAGCAGCTCCTTGACAGGGGGCGGTGAGCAGTTCTTC | TRBV7-6 | - | TRBJ2-1 | TRBD1
CAVPDSRGYGYTF | TGTGCCGTCCCTGACAGTCGGGGTTATGGCTACACCTTC | TRBV30 | - | TRBJ1-2 | -
CASSQDEGMNTEAFF | TGCGCCAGCAGCCAAGACGAGGGAATGAACACTGAAGCTTTCTTT | TRBV4-1 | - | TRBJ1-1 | -
CASSAKRLAGVTTYEQYF | TGTGCCAGCAGCGCAAAGAGGCTAGCGGGAGTAACAACGTACGAGCAGTACTTC | TRBV5-5 | - | TRBJ2-7 | TRBD2
CASSLTTSEAFF | TGTGCCAGCAGCCTTACTACGTCTGAAGCTTTCTTT | TRBV5-6 | once | TRBJ1-1 | -
CASSASGTGNTIYF | TGTGCCAGCAGTGCTTCGGGAACTGGAAACACCATATATTTT | TRBV2 | once | TRBJ1-3 | -
CASSLTSRDTDTQYF | TGTGCCAGCAGCTTGACTAGCAGAGACACAGATACGCAGTATTTT | TRBV7-9 | once | TRBJ2-3 | TRBD2
CASSSGLADRTDTQYF | TGCGCCAGCAGCTCGGGACTAGCGGATCGCACAGATACGCAGTATTTT | TRBV5-1 | - | TRBJ2-3 | TRBD2
CASSKNPAF | TGTGCCAGCAGCAAAAACCCCGCCTTT | TRBV21-1 | once | TRBJ1-1 | -
CASSRLGDTQYF | TGTGCCAGCAGCCGTCTAGGGGACACGCAGTATTTT | TRBV11-3 | - | TRBJ2-3 | -
CASSLAVGRAGQPQHF | TGTGCCAGCAGCTTGGCGGTCGGCAGGGCCGGTCAGCCCCAGCATTTT | TRBV5-6 | - | TRBJ1-5 | -
CASSEGGLTITDTQYF | TGTGCCAGCAGTGAAGGGGGCCTTACTATCACAGATACGCAGTATTTT | TRBV6-1 | - | TRBJ2-3 | -
CASSLFAGGQETQYF | TGTGCCAGCAGCTTGTTCGCGGGAGGCCAAGAGACCCAGTACTTC | TRBV5-5 | - | TRBJ2-5 | TRBD2
CASSNRETYNEQFF | TGTGCCAGCAGCAATAGAGAGACCTACAATGAGCAGTTCTTC | TRBV5-4 | - | TRBJ2-1 | -
CASSVAGDTQETQYF | TGTGCCAGCAGCGTAGCTGGGGACACGCAAGAGACCCAGTACTTC | TRBV9 | - | TRBJ2-5 | -
CASSSRQTYSGANVLTF | TGTGCCAGCTCATCGAGACAGACTTACTCTGGGGCCAACGTCCTGACTTTC | TRBV18 | - | TRBJ2-6 | -
CASSTPGSSYNEQFF | TGCGCCAGCTCCACACCGGGGAGTTCCTACAATGAGCAGTTCTTC | TRBV5-1 | - | TRBJ2-1 | -
CASSLGAGPLHF | TGTGCCAGCAGCTTGGGGGCAGGACCCCTCCACTTT | TRBV5-5 | - | TRBJ1-6 | -
CASSIGPSGSPTDTQYF | TGTGCCAGTAGTATAGGTCCTAGCGGGAGTCCCACAGATACGCAGTATTTT | TRBV19 | - | TRBJ2-3 | TRBD2
CASNGRNQPQHF | TGTGCCAGTAACGGGCGCAATCAGCCCCAGCATTTT | TRBV19 | - | TRBJ1-5 | -
CASSEGTPPTEQYF | TGCGCCAGCAGCGAAGGGACTCCCCCTACGGAGCAGTACTTC | TRBV10-2 | - | TRBJ2-7 | -
CARRTGSREQYF | TGTGCCCGACGGACAGGGTCGCGCGAGCAGTACTTC | TRBV2 | - | TRBJ2-7 | TRBD1
CAISEKEELETQYF | TGTGCCATCAGTGAGAAGGAGGAGCTGGAGACCCAGTACTTC | TRBV10-3 | - | TRBJ2-5 | -
CASSPTLGTNTGELFF | TGTGCCAGCAGTCCGACCTTGGGGACGAACACCGGGGAGCTGTTTTTT | TRBV28 | - | TRBJ2-2 | -
CASSQSGSASYEQYF | TGTGCCAGCTCACAAAGCGGGAGTGCATCCTACGAGCAGTACTTC | TRBV18 | - | TRBJ2-7 | TRBD2
CASSPVDIWGQEKLFF | TGTGCCAGCTCACCTGTAGATATATGGGGGCAGGAAAAACTGTTTTTT | TRBV18 | - | TRBJ1-4 | -
CASSLGEGKTEAFF | TGTGCCAGCAGCTTAGGGGAAGGAAAAACTGAAGCTTTCTTT | TRBV7-6 | once | TRBJ1-1 | -
CASSLGGQLNEKLFF | TGTGCCAGCAGCTTAGGAGGACAGTTGAATGAAAAACTGTTTTTT | TRBV7-6 | - | TRBJ1-4 | -
CAISESTRVLYEQYF | TGTGCCATCAGTGAGTCGACGCGGGTTCTCTACGAGCAGTACTTC | TRBV10-3 | once | TRBJ2-7 | -
CASSPTGNKIQYF | TGTGCCAGCTCACCGACAGGGAATAAAATTCAGTACTTC | TRBV18 | - | TRBJ2-4 | TRBD1
CASSFNQPQHF | TGTGCCAGCAGCTTCAATCAGCCCCAGCATTTT | TRBV5-8 | few | TRBJ1-5 | -
CASSPSSGSGGGELFF | TGTGCCAGCTCACCTTCTAGCGGGAGCGGCGGCGGGGAGCTGTTTTTT | TRBV18 | - | TRBJ2-2 | TRBD2
CASSLKGGGYTF | TGTGCCAGCAGTTTAAAGGGGGGTGGCTACACCTTC | TRBV28 | - | TRBJ1-2 | -
CASSLERGGVSNEKLFF | TGTGCCAGCAGCTTAGAACGAGGGGGCGTTTCTAATGAAAAACTGTTTTTT | TRBV7-6 | - | TRBJ1-4 | TRBD1
CSVSWESDPRETQYF | TGCAGCGTAAGTTGGGAATCGGACCCACGAGAGACCCAGTACTTC | TRBV29-1 | - | TRBJ2-5 | -
CAISLSDRGTYEQYF | TGTGCCATCAGTCTTTCGGACAGGGGAACCTACGAGCAGTACTTC | TRBV10-3 | - | TRBJ2-7 | TRBD1
CASSIGWGRGEAYEQYF | TGTGCCAGCAGTATCGGCTGGGGTCGCGGTGAAGCCTACGAGCAGTACTTC | TRBV28 | - | TRBJ2-7 | -
CASSPQGVAGELFF | TGTGCCAGCTCACCCCAGGGTGTTGCCGGGGAGCTGTTTTTT | TRBV18 | - | TRBJ2-2 | -
CASSSTFDPKAEKLFF | TGTGCCAGCAGTTCCACATTTGACCCTAAGGCTGAAAAACTGTTTTTT | TRBV6-5 | - | TRBJ1-4 | -
CASSGDSPPQETQYF | TGTGCCAGCAGCGGGGACAGTCCACCCCAAGAGACCCAGTACTTC | TRBV9 | - | TRBJ2-5 | TRBD1
CASSLVSRGGTEAFF | TGTGCCAGCAGCTTGGTATCCAGGGGAGGCACTGAAGCTTTCTTT | TRBV5-4 | - | TRBJ1-1 | -